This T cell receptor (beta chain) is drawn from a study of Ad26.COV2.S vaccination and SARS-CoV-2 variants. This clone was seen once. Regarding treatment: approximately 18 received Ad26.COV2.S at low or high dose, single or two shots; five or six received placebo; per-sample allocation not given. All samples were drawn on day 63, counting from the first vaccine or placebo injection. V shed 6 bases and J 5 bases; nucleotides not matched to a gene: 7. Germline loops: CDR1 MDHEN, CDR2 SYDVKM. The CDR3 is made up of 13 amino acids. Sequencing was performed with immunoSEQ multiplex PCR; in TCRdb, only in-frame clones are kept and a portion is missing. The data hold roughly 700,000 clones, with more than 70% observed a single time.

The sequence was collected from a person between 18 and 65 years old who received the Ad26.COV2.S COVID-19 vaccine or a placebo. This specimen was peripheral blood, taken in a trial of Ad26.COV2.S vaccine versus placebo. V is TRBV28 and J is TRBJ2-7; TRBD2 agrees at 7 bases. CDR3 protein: CASRVGGRDEQYF. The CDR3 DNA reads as TGTGCCAGCAGAGTAGGAGGGAGGGACGAGCAGTACTTC.